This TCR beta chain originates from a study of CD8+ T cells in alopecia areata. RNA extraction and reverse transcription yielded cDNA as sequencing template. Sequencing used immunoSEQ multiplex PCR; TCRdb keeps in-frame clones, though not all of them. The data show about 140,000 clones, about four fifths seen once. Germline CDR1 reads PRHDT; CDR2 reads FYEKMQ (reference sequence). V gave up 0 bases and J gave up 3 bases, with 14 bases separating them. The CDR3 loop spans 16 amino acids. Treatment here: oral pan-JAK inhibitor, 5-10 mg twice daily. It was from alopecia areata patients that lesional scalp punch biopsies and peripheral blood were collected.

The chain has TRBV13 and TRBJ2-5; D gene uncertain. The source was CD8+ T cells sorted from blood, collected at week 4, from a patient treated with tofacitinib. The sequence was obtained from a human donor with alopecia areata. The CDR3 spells CASSLGPPRQEETQYF. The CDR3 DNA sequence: TGTGCCAGCAGCTTAGGCCCCCCACGACAAGAAGAGACCCAGTACTTC. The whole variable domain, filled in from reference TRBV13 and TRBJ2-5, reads AAGVIQSPRHLIKEKRETATLKCYPIPRHDTVYWYQQGPGQDPQFLISFYEKMQSDKGSIPDRFSAQQFSDYHSELNMSSLELGDSALYFCASSLGPPRQEETQYFGPGTRLLVL.